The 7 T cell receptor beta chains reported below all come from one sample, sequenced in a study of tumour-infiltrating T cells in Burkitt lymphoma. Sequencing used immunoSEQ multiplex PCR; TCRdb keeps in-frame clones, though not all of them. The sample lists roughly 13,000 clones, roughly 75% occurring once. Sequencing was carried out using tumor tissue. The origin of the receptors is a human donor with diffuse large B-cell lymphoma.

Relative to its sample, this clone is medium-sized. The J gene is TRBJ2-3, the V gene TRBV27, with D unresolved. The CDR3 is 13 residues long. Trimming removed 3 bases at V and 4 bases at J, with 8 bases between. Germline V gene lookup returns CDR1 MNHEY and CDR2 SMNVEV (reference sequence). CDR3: CASSLERADTQYF. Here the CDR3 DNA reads TGTGCCAGCAGTTTGGAAAGGGCAGATACGCAGTATTTT.

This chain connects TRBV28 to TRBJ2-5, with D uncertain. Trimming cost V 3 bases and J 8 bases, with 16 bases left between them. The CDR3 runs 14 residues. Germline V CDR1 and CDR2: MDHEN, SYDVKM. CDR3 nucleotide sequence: TGTGCCAGCAGTTTCTTAGGCCCACGGCGAACCCAGTACTTC. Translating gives CASSFLGPRRTQYF.

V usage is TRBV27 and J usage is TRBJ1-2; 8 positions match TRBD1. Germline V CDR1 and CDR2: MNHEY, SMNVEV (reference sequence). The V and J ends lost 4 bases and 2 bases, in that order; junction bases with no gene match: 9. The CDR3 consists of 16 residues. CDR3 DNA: TGTGCCAGCAGTTCAGCGGGACAGGCGGGGAACTATGGCTACACCTTC. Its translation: CASSSAGQAGNYGYTF.

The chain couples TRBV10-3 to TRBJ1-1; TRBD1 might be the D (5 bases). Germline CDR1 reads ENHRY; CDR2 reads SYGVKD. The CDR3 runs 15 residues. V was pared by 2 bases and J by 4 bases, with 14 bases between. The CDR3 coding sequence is TGTGCCATCAGTGAGGACACCGGGGGACCCACTGAAGCTTTCTTT. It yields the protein CAISEDTGGPTEAFF.

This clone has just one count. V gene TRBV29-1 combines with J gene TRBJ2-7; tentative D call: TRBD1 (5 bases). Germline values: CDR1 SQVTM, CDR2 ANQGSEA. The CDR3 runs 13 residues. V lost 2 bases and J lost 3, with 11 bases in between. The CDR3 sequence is CSVERGQGYEQYF. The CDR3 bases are TGCAGCGTTGAAAGGGGCCAGGGCTACGAGCAGTACTTC.

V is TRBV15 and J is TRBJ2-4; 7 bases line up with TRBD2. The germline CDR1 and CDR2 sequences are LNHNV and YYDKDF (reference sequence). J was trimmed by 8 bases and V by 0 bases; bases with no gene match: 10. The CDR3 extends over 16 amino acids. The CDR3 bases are TGTGCCACCAGCAGAGATCGGCTGACGGCGGGGGACATTCAGTACTTC. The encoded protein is CATSRDRLTAGDIQYF.

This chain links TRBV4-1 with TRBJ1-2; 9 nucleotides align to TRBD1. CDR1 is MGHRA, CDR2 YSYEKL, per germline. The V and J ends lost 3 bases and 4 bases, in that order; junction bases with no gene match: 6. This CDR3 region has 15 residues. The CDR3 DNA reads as TGCGCCAGCAGCCACGTACCGGGACAGGGCTATGGCTACACCTTC. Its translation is CASSHVPGQGYGYTF.